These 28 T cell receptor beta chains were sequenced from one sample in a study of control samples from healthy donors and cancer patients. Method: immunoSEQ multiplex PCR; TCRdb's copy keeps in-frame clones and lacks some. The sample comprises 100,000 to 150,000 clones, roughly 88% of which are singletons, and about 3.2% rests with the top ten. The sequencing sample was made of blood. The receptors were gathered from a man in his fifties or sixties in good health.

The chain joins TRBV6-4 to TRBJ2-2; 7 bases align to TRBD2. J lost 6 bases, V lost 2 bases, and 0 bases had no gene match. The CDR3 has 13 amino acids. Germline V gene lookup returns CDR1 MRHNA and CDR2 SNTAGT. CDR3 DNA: TGTGCCAGCAGTGACGGGGGGGCCGGGGAGCTGTTTTTT. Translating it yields CASSDGGAGELFF.

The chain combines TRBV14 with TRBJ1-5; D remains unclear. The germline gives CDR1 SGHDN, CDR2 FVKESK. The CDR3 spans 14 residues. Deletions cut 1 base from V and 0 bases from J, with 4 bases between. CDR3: CASSQGNSNQPQHF. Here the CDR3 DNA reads TGTGCCAGCAGCCAAGGGAATAGCAATCAGCCCCAGCATTTT.

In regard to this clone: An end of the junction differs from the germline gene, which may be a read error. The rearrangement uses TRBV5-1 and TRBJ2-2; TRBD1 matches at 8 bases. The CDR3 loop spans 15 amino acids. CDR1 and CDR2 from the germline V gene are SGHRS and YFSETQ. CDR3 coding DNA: TGCGCCGGCAGTACCGGGACAGGGAACACCGGGGAGCTGTTTTTT. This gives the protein CAGSTGTGNTGELFF. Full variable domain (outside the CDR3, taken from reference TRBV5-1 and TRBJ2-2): KAGVTQTPRYLIKTRGQQVTLSCSPISGHRSVSWYQQTPGQGLQFLFEYFSETQRNKGNFPGRFSGRQFSNSRSEMNVSTLELGDSALYLCAGSTGTGNTGELFFGEGSRLTVL.

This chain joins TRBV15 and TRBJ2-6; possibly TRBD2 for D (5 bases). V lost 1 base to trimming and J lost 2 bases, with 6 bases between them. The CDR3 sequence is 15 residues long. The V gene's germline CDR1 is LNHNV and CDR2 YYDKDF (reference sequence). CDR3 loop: CATSRAGTGANVLTF. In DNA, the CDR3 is TGTGCCACCAGCAGAGCGGGGACTGGGGCCAACGTCCTGACTTTC.

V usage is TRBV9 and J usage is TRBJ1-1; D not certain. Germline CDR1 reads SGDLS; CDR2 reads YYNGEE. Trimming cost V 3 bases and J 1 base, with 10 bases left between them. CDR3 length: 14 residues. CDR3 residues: CASSAWGGNTEAFF. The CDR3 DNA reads TGTGCCAGCAGCGCCTGGGGAGGGAACACTGAAGCTTTCTTT.

The CDR3 DNA reads as TGTGCCAGCAGGGGTAGCGGGGGAAGCTACGAGCAGTACTTC. It codes for CASRGSGGSYEQYF. This chain joins TRBV27 and TRBJ2-7; the match to TRBD2 covers 9 bases. V lost 6 bases and J lost 3; bases outside the gene matches: 6. Germline assignment: CDR1 MNHEY and CDR2 SMNVEV (reference sequence). The CDR3 spans 14 residues.

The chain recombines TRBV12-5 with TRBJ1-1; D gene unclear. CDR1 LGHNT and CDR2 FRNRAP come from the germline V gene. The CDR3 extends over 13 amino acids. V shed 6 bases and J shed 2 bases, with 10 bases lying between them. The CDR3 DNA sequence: TGTGCTAGTGGCAGACCCTCTAACACTGAAGCTTTCTTT. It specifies CASGRPSNTEAFF.

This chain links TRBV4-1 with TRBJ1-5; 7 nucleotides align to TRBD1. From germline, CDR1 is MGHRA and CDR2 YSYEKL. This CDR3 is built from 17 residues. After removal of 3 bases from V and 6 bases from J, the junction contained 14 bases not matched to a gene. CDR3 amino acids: CASSHAWGRGKGQPQHF. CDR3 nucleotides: TGCGCCAGCAGCCATGCCTGGGGCAGGGGGAAAGGTCAGCCCCAGCATTTT.

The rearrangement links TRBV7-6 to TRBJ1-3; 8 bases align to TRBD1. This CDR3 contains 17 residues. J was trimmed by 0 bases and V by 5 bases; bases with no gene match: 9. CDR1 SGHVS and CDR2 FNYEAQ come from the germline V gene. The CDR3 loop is CASSNRQGANSGNTIYF. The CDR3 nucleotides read TGTGCCAGCAGCAACCGGCAGGGGGCCAACTCTGGAAACACCATATATTTT. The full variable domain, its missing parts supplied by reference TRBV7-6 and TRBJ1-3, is GAGVSQSPRYKVTKRGQDVALRCDPISGHVSLYWYRQALGQGPEFLTYFNYEAQQDKSGLPNDRFSAERPEGSISTLTIQRTEQRDSAMYRCASSNRQGANSGNTIYFGEGSWLTVV.

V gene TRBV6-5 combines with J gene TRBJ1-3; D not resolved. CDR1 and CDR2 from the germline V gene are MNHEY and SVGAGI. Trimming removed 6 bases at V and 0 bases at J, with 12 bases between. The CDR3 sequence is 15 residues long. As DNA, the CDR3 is TGTGCCAGCAGATTGGACTCCTACTCTGGAAACACCATATATTTT. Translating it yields CASRLDSYSGNTIYF.

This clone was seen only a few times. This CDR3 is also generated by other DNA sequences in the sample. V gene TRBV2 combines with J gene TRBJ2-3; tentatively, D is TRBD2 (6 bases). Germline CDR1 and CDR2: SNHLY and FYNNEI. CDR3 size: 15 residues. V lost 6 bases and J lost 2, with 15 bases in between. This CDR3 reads CASRVVSGNTDTQYF. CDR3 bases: TGTGCCAGCAGGGTCGTTAGCGGAAACACAGATACGCAGTATTTT.

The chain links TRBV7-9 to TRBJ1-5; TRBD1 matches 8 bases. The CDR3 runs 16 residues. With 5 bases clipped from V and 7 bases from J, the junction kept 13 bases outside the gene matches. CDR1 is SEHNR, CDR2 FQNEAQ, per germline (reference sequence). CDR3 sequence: CASSHNQADRGQPQHF. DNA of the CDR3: TGTGCCAGCAGCCATAACCAGGCCGACAGGGGACAGCCCCAGCATTTT. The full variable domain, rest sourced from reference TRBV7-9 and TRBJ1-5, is DTGVSQNPRHKITKRGQNVTFRCDPISEHNRLYWYRQTLGQGPEFLTYFQNEAQLEKSRLLSDRFSAERPKGSFSTLEIQRTEQGDSAMYLCASSHNQADRGQPQHFGDGTRLSIL.

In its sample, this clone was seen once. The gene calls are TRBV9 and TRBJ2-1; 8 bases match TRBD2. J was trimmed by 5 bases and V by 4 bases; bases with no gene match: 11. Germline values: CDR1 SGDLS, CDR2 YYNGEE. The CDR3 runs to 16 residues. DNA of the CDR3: TGTGCCAGCAGCCCGCCGGCTAGCGGGTATCACAATGAGCAGTTCTTC. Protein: CASSPPASGYHNEQFF.

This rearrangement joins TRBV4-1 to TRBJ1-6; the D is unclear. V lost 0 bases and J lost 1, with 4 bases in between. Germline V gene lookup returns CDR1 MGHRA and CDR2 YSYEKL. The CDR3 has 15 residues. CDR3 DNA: TGCGCCAGCAGCCAAGACAGGTCCTATAATTCACCCCTCCACTTT. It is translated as CASSQDRSYNSPLHF.

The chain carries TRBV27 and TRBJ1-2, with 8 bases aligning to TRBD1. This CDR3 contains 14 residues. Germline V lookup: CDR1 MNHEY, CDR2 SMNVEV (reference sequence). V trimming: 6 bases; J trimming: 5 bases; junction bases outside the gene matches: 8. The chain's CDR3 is CASSAGGLGYGYTF. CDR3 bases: TGTGCCAGCAGCGCAGGGGGCTTAGGGTATGGCTACACCTTC.

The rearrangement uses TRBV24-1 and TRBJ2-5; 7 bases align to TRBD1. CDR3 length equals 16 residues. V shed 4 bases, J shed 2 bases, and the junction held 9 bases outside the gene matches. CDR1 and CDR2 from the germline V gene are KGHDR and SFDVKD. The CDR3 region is CATSDPRDRAQETQYF. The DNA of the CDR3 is TGTGCCACCAGTGACCCCCGGGACAGAGCTCAAGAGACCCAGTACTTC.

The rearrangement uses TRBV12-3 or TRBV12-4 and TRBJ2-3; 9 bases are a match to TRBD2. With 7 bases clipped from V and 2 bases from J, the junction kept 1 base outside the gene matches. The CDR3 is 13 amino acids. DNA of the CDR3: TGTGCCAGCACTAGCGGGGACACAGATACGCAGTATTTT. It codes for CASTSGDTDTQYF.

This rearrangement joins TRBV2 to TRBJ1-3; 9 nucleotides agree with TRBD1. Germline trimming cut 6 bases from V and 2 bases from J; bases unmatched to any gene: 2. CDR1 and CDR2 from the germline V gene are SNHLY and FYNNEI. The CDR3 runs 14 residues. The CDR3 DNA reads TGTGCCAGCAGACAGGGGGCAACTGGAAACACCATATATTTT. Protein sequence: CASRQGATGNTIYF.

The CDR3 region is CASRQGLNSPLHF. CDR3 sequence (DNA): TGTGCCAGTCGACAGGGTTTGAATTCACCCCTCCACTTT. The rearrangement uses TRBV6-4 and TRBJ1-6; TRBD1 agrees at 7 bases. The length of the CDR3 is 13 residues. CDR1 is MRHNA, CDR2 SNTAGT, per germline. Trimming took 9 bases from V and 7 from J; bases not matched to a gene: 6.

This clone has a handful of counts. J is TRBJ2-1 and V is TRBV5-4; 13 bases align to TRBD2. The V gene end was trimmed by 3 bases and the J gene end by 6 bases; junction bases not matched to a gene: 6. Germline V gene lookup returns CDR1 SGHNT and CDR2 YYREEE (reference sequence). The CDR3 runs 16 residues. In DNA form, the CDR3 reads TGTGCCAGCAGCTACGGACTAGCGGGGGATCCCAATGAGCAGTTCTTC. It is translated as CASSYGLAGDPNEQFF. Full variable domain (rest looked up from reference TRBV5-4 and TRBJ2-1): ETGVTQSPTHLIKTRGQQVTLRCSSQSGHNTVSWYQQALGQGPQFIFQYYREEENGRGNFPPRFSGLQFPNYSSELNVNALELDDSALYLCASSYGLAGDPNEQFFGPGTRLTVL.

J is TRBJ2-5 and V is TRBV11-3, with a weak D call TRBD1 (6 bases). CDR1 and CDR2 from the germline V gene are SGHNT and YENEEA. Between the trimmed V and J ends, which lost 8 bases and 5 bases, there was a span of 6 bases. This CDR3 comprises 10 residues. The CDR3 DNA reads TGTGCCAGCCAGGGGGAGACCCAGTACTTC. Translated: CASQGETQYF.

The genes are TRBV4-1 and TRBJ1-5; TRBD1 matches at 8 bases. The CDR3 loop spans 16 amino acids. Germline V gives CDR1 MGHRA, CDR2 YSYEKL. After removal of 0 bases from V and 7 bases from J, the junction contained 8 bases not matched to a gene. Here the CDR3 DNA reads TGCGCCAGCAGCCAAGACGGACAGGGATTCGGGCAGCCCCAGCATTTT. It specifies CASSQDGQGFGQPQHF.

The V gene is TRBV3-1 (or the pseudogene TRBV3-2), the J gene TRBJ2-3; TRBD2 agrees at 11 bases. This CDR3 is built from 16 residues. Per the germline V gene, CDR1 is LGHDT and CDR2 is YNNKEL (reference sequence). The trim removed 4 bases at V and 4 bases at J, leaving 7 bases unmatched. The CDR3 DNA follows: TGTGCCAGCAGCCCCCGTAGCGGGGGGGCCGCAGATACGCAGTATTTT. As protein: CASSPRSGGAADTQYF.

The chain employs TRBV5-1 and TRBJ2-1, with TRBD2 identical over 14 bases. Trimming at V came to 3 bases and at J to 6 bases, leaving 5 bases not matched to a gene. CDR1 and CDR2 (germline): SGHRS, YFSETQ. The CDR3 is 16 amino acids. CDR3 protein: CASSSGTSGGSNEQFF. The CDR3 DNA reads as TGCGCCAGCAGCTCGGGGACTAGCGGGGGATCCAATGAGCAGTTCTTC.

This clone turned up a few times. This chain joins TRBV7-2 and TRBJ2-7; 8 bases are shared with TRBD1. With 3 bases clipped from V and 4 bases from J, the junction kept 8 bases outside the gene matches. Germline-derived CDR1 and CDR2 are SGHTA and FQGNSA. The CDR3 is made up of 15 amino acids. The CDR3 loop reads CASSFTGTGVYEQYF. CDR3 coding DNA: TGTGCCAGCAGCTTTACCGGGACAGGAGTGTACGAGCAGTACTTC.

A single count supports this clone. The CDR3 DNA reads TGCGCCAGCAGCGGTACAGGGGACATAGACTATGGCTACACCTTC. Translation: CASSGTGDIDYGYTF. The chain uses TRBV5-1 and TRBJ1-2; 7 bases are shared with TRBD1. Germline-derived CDR1 and CDR2 are SGHRS and YFSETQ. CDR3 length: 15 amino acids. V gave up 4 bases and J gave up 3 bases; unmatched junction bases: 9. The complete variable domain, with remaining parts taken from reference TRBV5-1 and TRBJ1-2, reads KAGVTQTPRYLIKTRGQQVTLSCSPISGHRSVSWYQQTPGQGLQFLFEYFSETQRNKGNFPGRFSGRQFSNSRSEMNVSTLELGDSALYLCASSGTGDIDYGYTFGSGTRLTVV.

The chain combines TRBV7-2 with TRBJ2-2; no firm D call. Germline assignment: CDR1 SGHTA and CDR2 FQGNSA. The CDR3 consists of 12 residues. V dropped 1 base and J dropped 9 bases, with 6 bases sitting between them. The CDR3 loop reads CASSLVWRELFF. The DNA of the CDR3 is TGTGCCAGCAGCTTAGTTTGGCGGGAGCTGTTTTTT.

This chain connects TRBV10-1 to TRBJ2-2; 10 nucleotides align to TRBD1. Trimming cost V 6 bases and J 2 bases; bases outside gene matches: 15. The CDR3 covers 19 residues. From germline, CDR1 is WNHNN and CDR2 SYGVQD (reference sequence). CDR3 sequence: CASRGLHRRTGGNTGELFF. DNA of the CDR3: TGCGCCAGCAGAGGGCTCCACCGCAGGACAGGGGGAAACACCGGGGAGCTGTTTTTT.